The 2 T cell receptor beta chains listed next were all sequenced from one sample in a study of T-cell reconstitution after alpha-beta-depleted transplantation in children (dated by TCRdb to 2016 to 2017). The library was prepared using PCR. The sequencer was an Illumina HiSeq 2500. To normalize quantification of the TCRbeta repertoire, the TCR libraries were built with molecular barcoding that relied on unique molecular identifiers. TCRdb reprocessed the public reads (quality trimming at Q25 with fastp, clone calling with MiXCR) and kept in-frame beta chains. For every CDR3 protein sequence, its rows merge into one entry that carries the most common genes and DNA. For this sample the table gives 100,000 to 130,000 distinct CDR3 sequences, of which around 6.4% were detected only once. Around 23% of the sample goes to the ten largest clones. In the paper's terms, the treatment or condition label means: allogeneic hematopoietic cell transplantation with graft depleted of TCRalphabeta T cells and CD19 B cells.

The sequences come from PBMCs, mostly from graft donor cells, collected 360 days after TCRalphabeta/CD19-depleted stem cell transplant. The receptors here all came from a male patient aged 2-9 years who had a stem cell transplant for acute lymphoblastic leukemia, so the T cells may come from the graft donor.

This clonotype was counted between two and nine times. The chain recombines TRBV6-1 with TRBJ2-1; D is uncertain. The CDR3 covers 14 residues. V shed 6 bases and J shed 0 bases, with 9 bases lying between them. Germline values: CDR1 MNHNS, CDR2 SASEGT. The CDR3 DNA reads TGTGCCAGCAGCCCCCGGGTCTCCTACAATGAGCAGTTCTTC. This sequence encodes CASSPRVSYNEQFF.

The J gene is TRBJ2-7, the V gene TRBV4-2; TRBD1 or TRBD2 may be the D gene (5 bases each). The germline CDR1 and CDR2 sequences are LGHNA and YNFKEQ. V was shortened by 3 bases and J by 7 bases, with 16 bases between the two germline ends. This CDR3 contains 14 residues. The CDR3 sequence: CASSHPGTYMEQYF. The CDR3 nucleotides read TGTGCCAGCAGCCACCCCGGGACCTACATGGAGCAGTACTTC.